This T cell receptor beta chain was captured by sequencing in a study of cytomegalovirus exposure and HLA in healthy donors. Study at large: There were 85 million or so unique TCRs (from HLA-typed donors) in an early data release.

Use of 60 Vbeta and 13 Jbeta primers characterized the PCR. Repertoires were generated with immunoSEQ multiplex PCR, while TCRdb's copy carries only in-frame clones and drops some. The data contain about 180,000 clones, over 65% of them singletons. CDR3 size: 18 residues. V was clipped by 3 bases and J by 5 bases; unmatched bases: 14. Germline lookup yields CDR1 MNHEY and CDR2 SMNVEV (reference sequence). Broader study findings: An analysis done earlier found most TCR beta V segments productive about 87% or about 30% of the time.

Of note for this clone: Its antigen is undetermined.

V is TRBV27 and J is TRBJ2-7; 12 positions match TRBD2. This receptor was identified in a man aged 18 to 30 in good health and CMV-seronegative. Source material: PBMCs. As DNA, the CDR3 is TGTGCCAGCAGTTTGGTGGGACTAGCGGGTACAATCTCTAACGAGCAGTACTTC. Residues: CASSLVGLAGTISNEQYF.